Each of the 30 T cell receptor beta chains below was sequenced from the same sample in a study of T-cell reconstitution after alpha-beta-depleted transplantation in children. Researchers prepared the TCRbeta library using unique molecular identifiers, the study reports. TCRdb ran MiXCR on the PCR reads and lists one entry per CDR3 protein. The sample has some 640,000 distinct CDR3 sequences, approximately 15% seen once. This specimen consisted of PBMCs from the stem cell graft donor, obtained from the stem cell graft. Receptors originate from a human donor who donated a stem cell graft to a child with acute myeloid leukemia.

This clonotype came up many times. The DNA of the CDR3 is TGCAGTGCTACACCTGCAGCGGGGGGGCAAGAGACCCAGTACTTC. It specifies CSATPAAGGQETQYF. The rearrangement joins TRBV20-1 to TRBJ2-5, with 10 nucleotides matching TRBD2. CDR3 size: 15 residues. In germline, CDR1 is DFQATT, CDR2 SNEGSKA (reference sequence). V trimming: 4 bases; J trimming: 2 bases; junction bases outside the gene matches: 7.

This chain links TRBV7-2 with TRBJ1-2, with 8 nucleotides matching TRBD1. V gave up 7 bases and J gave up 0 bases; unmatched junction bases: 7. The CDR3 extends over 15 amino acids. Germline values: CDR1 SGHTA, CDR2 FQGNSA. CDR3 in amino acids: CASTLETGANYGYTF. CDR3 DNA sequence: TGTGCCAGCACCCTAGAGACAGGGGCTAACTATGGCTACACCTTC.

In the case of this clonotype: Being one base from a much bigger clone, this may be a read error. This chain connects TRBV29-1 to TRBJ2-7, with D uncertain. The CDR3 is 14 amino acids. Deletions cut 6 bases from V and 0 bases from J, with 15 bases between. CDR1 SQVTM and CDR2 ANQGSEA come from the germline V gene. The CDR3 loop reads CSVLWRGTSYEQYF. For the CDR3, the DNA is TGCAGCGTCCTGTGGCGAGGAACCTCCTACGAGCAGTACTTC.

The chain joins TRBV7-9 to TRBJ2-1; D is uncertain. The germline V gene encodes CDR1 SEHNR and CDR2 FQNEAQ (reference sequence). The V end lost 5 bases, the J end lost 12 bases, and 8 bases lay between the germline ends. This CDR3 contains 10 residues. The CDR3 nucleotides read TGTGCCAGCAGCCCGGGCGGGCAGTTCTTC. It specifies CASSPGGQFF. The entire variable domain, with the rest obtained from reference TRBV7-9 and TRBJ2-1, is as follows: DTGVSQNPRHKITKRGQNVTFRCDPISEHNRLYWYRQTLGQGPEFLTYFQNEAQLEKSRLLSDRFSAERPKGSFSTLEIQRTEQGDSAMYLCASSPGGQFFGPGTRLTVL.

The J gene is TRBJ1-5, the V gene TRBV29-1; D ambiguous. The germline gives CDR1 SQVTM, CDR2 ANQGSEA. Trimming cost V 7 bases and J 4 bases, with 20 bases left between them. CDR3 size: 15 residues. CDR3 protein: CSGRYSRAWNQPQHF. The CDR3 DNA reads as TGCAGCGGCCGATATTCTAGAGCGTGGAATCAGCCCCAGCATTTT.

V gene TRBV5-1 combines with J gene TRBJ2-2; 7 positions agree with TRBD1. Trimming cost V 0 bases and J 4 bases; bases outside gene matches: 3. From germline, CDR1 is SGHRS and CDR2 YFSETQ. The CDR3 runs to 15 residues. In DNA form, the CDR3 reads TGCGCCAGCAGCTTGGACGACAGGGCCACCGGGGAGCTGTTTTTT. This gives the protein CASSLDDRATGELFF.

This clonotype has a count of ten or more. This sequence joins TRBV20-1 and TRBJ2-3; TRBD2 matches at 11 bases. CDR1 and CDR2 from the germline V gene are DFQATT and SNEGSKA (reference sequence). The CDR3 runs to 14 residues. V lost 6 bases, J lost 2 bases, and 4 bases stayed unmatched. The CDR3 here is CSAQTSGVTDTQYF. The DNA for the CDR3 is TGCAGTGCGCAGACTAGCGGGGTCACAGATACGCAGTATTTT.

This chain joins TRBV7-9 and TRBJ1-1; D call uncertain. Trimming left V 5 bases short and J 5 bases short, with 12 bases between. Germline loops: CDR1 SEHNR, CDR2 FQNEAQ (reference sequence). This CDR3 is 13 amino acids long. CDR3 protein: CASSSPAGTEAFF. CDR3 nucleotides: TGTGCCAGCAGCAGTCCGGCGGGTACTGAAGCTTTCTTT.

The table lists this clonotype with many counts. J is TRBJ1-1 and V is TRBV29-1, with a weak D call TRBD1 (6 bases). The CDR3 is 13 amino acids. Germline lookup yields CDR1 SQVTM and CDR2 ANQGSEA. V gave up 5 bases and J gave up 0 bases, with 10 bases separating them. This CDR3 reads CSVNRDMNTEAFF. The CDR3 DNA reads TGCAGCGTTAACAGGGACATGAACACTGAAGCTTTCTTT.

This clonotype appeared a few times. This chain connects TRBV12-3 or TRBV12-4 to TRBJ1-3, with TRBD1 matching 9 bases. V shed 7 bases, J shed 2 bases, and the junction held 9 bases outside the gene matches. The CDR3 totals 16 residues. The CDR3 protein is CASNPDRGPPGNTIYF. The CDR3 region has the DNA TGTGCCAGCAACCCGGACAGGGGTCCTCCTGGAAACACCATATATTTT.

This clonotype was seen only a few times. The chain is built from TRBV27 and TRBJ2-3; D is undetermined. V lost 6 bases and J lost 0, with 10 bases in between. This CDR3 has 14 residues. The V gene's germline CDR1 is MNHEY and CDR2 SMNVEV (reference sequence). As DNA, the CDR3 is TGTGCCAGCAGGCTCCTTCTTAGCACAGATACGCAGTATTTT. It is translated as CASRLLLSTDTQYF.

This chain connects TRBV5-5 to TRBJ2-5; 8 positions agree with TRBD1. The trim removed 0 bases at V and 5 bases at J, leaving 9 bases unmatched. CDR1 is SGHKS and CDR2 is YYEKEE in the germline V gene (reference sequence). The CDR3 contains 16 residues. This chain's CDR3 is CASSLAPTGVRETQYF. The CDR3 DNA reads TGTGCCAGCAGCTTGGCCCCGACAGGGGTACGGGAGACCCAGTACTTC. Full variable domain (missing parts from reference TRBV5-5 and TRBJ2-5): DAGVTQSPTHLIKTRGQQVTLRCSPISGHKSVSWYQQVLGQGPQFIFQYYEKEERGRGNFPDRFSARQFPNYSSELNVNALLLGDSALYLCASSLAPTGVRETQYFGPGTRLLVL.

In its sample, this clonotype was seen many times. This chain uses TRBV20-1 with TRBJ2-1; 8 bases are shared with TRBD2. Trimming at V came to 3 bases and at J to 8 bases, leaving 9 bases not matched to a gene. Per germline, CDR1 DFQATT and CDR2 SNEGSKA (reference sequence). The CDR3 spans 14 residues. CDR3 loop: CSASFGGGRDEQFF. In DNA, the CDR3 is TGCAGTGCTAGTTTCGGCGGGGGGAGGGATGAGCAGTTCTTC.

This clonotype showed up many times. The V and J genes are TRBV12-3 or TRBV12-4 and TRBJ2-3; D remains unclear. V was pared by 2 bases and J by 5 bases, with 2 bases between. The CDR3 runs to 11 residues. CDR3 DNA: TGTGCCAGCAGTTTACAAGATACGCAGTATTTT. Its translation is CASSLQDTQYF.

The J gene is TRBJ2-1, the V gene TRBV4-2, with 7 bases aligning to TRBD1. J gave up 7 bases and V 4 bases, and 13 bases lay outside the gene matches. CDR1 is LGHNA and CDR2 is YNFKEQ in the germline V gene. The length of the CDR3 is 16 residues. The CDR3 loop is CASSPRPEGGENEQFF. In nucleotides, the CDR3 is TGTGCCAGCAGCCCGCGGCCCGAAGGGGGCGAAAATGAGCAGTTCTTC.

As for this clonotype: One junction end does not reproduce the germline sequence, and a read error may be involved. The V call is TRBV20-1, the J call TRBJ2-1; 8 nucleotides align to TRBD2. This CDR3 is built from 16 residues. In germline, CDR1 is DFQATT, CDR2 SNEGSKA (reference sequence). The CDR3 DNA sequence: TGCTGTGCTAGAGATTTTAAACGGGGGGGGTACAATGAGCAGTTCTTC. It codes for CCARDFKRGGYNEQFF.

At least ten counts were recorded for this clonotype. The chain joins TRBV15 to TRBJ1-1; D is uncertain. Trimming shortened V by 0 bases and J by 7 bases, and 6 bases separated the two germline ends. Germline lookup yields CDR1 LNHNV and CDR2 YYDKDF (reference sequence). This CDR3 spans 12 amino acids. The CDR3 here is CATSRDENEAFF. The CDR3 DNA reads as TGTGCCACCAGCAGAGATGAGAATGAAGCTTTCTTT.

The chain has TRBV7-2 and TRBJ1-2; the match to TRBD1 covers 7 bases. Unmatched junction bases numbered 7, after V lost 1 base and J lost 5 bases. The CDR3 contains 15 residues. Germline CDR1 reads SGHTA; CDR2 reads FQGNSA. The DNA of the CDR3 is TGTGCCAGCAGCTTAGTTCAGGGGGGAGCGTATGGCTACACCTTC. It is translated as CASSLVQGGAYGYTF.

This clonotype was seen at least ten times. The chain joins TRBV20-1 to TRBJ2-7; no definite D call. With 0 bases removed from V and 6 bases from J, the gap between germline ends came to 9 bases. CDR1 is DFQATT, CDR2 SNEGSKA, per germline (reference sequence). CDR3 length: 12 amino acids. CDR3 region: CSAREVSGEQYV. The CDR3 DNA follows: TGCAGTGCTAGAGAGGTCTCTGGCGAGCAGTACGTC.

The rearrangement links TRBV20-1 to TRBJ1-4, with D hard to call. Trimming stripped 1 base from V and 8 bases from J, with 5 bases between. The germline gives CDR1 DFQATT, CDR2 SNEGSKA (reference sequence). There are 11 residues in the CDR3. The CDR3 region has the DNA TGCAGTGCTAGAGGGGCAGAAAAACTGTTTTTT. Residues: CSARGAEKLFF.

This clonotype appeared a few times. CDR3 amino acids: CASSQWGPREETQYF. The CDR3 region has the DNA TGCGCCAGCAGCCAATGGGGTCCAAGGGAAGAGACCCAGTACTTC. The chain links TRBV4-1 to TRBJ2-5; D ambiguous. Germline CDR1 MGHRA, CDR2 YSYEKL. This CDR3 is 15 amino acids long. The V end lost 2 bases, the J end lost 3 bases, and 13 bases lay between the germline ends.

As concerns this clonotype: A clone one base away is much larger, so this may be a read error. V usage is TRBV6-2 or TRBV6-3 and J usage is TRBJ1-1; TRBD1 aligns across 7 bases. J lost 3 bases, V lost 5 bases, and 9 bases had no gene match. Germline loops: CDR1 MNHEY, CDR2 SVGEGT. CDR3 length: 15 amino acids. The CDR3 sequence: CASSLKTGRDTEAFF. The CDR3 DNA is TGTGCCAGCAGTCTCAAGACAGGGCGGGACACTGAAGCTTTCTTT.

This clonotype was observed a single time. A much larger clone sits a single nucleotide away, making a read error possible. The chain combines TRBV20-1 with TRBJ2-4; D may be TRBD2 (5 bases). The CDR3 has 15 residues. CDR1 is DFQATT and CDR2 is SNEGSKA in the germline V gene (reference sequence). The CDR3 coding sequence is TGCGGTGCTAGAATCGGGGTAGTGGCCAAAAACATTCAGTACTTC. Translated: CGARIGVVAKNIQYF.

This clonotype was picked up a small number of times. The genes are TRBV5-1 and TRBJ2-6; D is perhaps TRBD2 (5 bases). This CDR3 is built from 16 residues. Per the germline V gene, CDR1 is SGHRS and CDR2 is YFSETQ. The V end was cut by 4 bases, the J end by 0 bases, with 11 bases between. CDR3 amino acids: CASSPRGSSGANVLTF. Written as DNA, the CDR3 is TGCGCCAGCAGCCCCCGGGGTAGCTCTGGGGCCAACGTCCTGACTTTC.

This clonotype showed up many times. The chain links TRBV5-1 to TRBJ2-1; D assignment may be TRBD1 or TRBD2 (5 bases each). Germline V gene sequence: CDR1 SGHRS, CDR2 YFSETQ. V shed 4 bases and J shed 10 bases, with 12 bases lying between them. The CDR3 has 12 residues. CDR3 region: CASSLRWGEQFF. The CDR3, as DNA: TGCGCCAGCAGCCTCAGGTGGGGGGAGCAGTTCTTC. The variable domain in full, completed from reference TRBV5-1 and TRBJ2-1, reads KAGVTQTPRYLIKTRGQQVTLSCSPISGHRSVSWYQQTPGQGLQFLFEYFSETQRNKGNFPGRFSGRQFSNSRSEMNVSTLELGDSALYLCASSLRWGEQFFGPGTRLTVL.

For this clonotype: A read error is possible here, since a much larger clone lies one base away. The chain combines TRBV5-1 with TRBJ2-1; D is unclear. This CDR3 is built from 14 residues. Germline values: CDR1 SGHRS, CDR2 YFSETQ. The germline V and J ends were trimmed by 5 bases and 3 bases, with 12 bases remaining between them. The CDR3 DNA reads TGCGCCAGCAGTGTGGACCCCTTCTACAATGAGCAGTTCTTC. Residues: CASSVDPFYNEQFF.

This clonotype was observed at least ten times. The chain carries TRBV29-1 and TRBJ2-2; D is tentatively TRBD1 or TRBD2 (5 bases each). The CDR3 is 14 residues long. V was shortened by 4 bases and J by 3 bases, with 12 bases between the two germline ends. Looked up from germline, CDR1 is SQVTM and CDR2 is ANQGSEA. The CDR3 loop reads CSVVTGTYTGELFF. The CDR3 DNA reads as TGCAGCGTTGTCACCGGGACGTACACCGGGGAGCTGTTTTTT.

The rearrangement links TRBV6-2 or TRBV6-3 to TRBJ2-3; D gene ambiguous. The CDR3 loop spans 13 amino acids. Germline V gene data show CDR1 as MNHEY and CDR2 as SVGEGT. Trimming stripped 7 bases from V and 4 bases from J, with 12 bases between. CDR3 in DNA: TGTGCCAGCAACCTAGGGTGGGCAGATACGCAGTATTTT. It codes for CASNLGWADTQYF.

The chain joins TRBV7-8 to TRBJ2-6; TRBD1 is a possible D gene (6 bases). The CDR3 extends over 18 amino acids. V was trimmed by 4 bases and J by 1 base, leaving 17 bases between them. CDR1 is SGHVS, CDR2 FQNEAQ, per germline. The DNA of the CDR3 is TGTGCCAGCAGCTGGGGCACAGGGCTAGAATCTGGGGCCAACGTCCTGACTTTC. As protein: CASSWGTGLESGANVLTF.

The sample holds a few counts of this clonotype. The rearrangement uses TRBV6-2 or TRBV6-3 and TRBJ2-3; weak D call: TRBD2 (5 bases). Deletions cut 0 bases from V and 6 bases from J, with 10 bases between. Germline CDR1 is MNHEY and CDR2 is SVGEGT. The CDR3 loop spans 14 amino acids. The CDR3 is CASSYSRLSDTQYF. CDR3 bases: TGTGCCAGCAGTTACTCTCGACTATCCGATACGCAGTATTTT.